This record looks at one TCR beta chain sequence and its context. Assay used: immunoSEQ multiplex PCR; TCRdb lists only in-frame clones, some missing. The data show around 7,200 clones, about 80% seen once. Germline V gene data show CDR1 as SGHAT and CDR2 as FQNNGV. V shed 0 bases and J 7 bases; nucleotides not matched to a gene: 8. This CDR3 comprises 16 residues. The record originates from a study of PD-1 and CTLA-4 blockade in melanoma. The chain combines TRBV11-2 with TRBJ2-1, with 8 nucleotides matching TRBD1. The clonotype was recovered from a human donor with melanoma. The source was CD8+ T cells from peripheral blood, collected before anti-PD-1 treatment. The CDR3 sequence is CASSLDGTGGRNEQFF. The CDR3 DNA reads TGTGCCAGCAGCTTAGATGGAACAGGGGGACGGAATGAGCAGTTCTTC.